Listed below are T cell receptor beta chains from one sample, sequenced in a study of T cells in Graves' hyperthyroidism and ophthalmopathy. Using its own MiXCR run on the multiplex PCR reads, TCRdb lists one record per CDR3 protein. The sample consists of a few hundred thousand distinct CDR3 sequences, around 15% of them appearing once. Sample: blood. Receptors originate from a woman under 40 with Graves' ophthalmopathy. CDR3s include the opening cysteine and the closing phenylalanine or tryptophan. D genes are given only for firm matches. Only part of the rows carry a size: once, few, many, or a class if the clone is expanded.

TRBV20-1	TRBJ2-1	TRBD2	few	CSARATTSGREQFF	TGCAGTGCTAGAGCGACTACTAGCGGGAGGGAGCAGTTCTTC
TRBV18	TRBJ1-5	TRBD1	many	CASSQGGLGQPQHF	TGTGCCAGCTCACAAGGGGGCTTGGGTCAGCCCCAGCATTTT
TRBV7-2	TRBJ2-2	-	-	CASSHYRVTNTGELFF	TGTGCCAGCAGCCATTACAGGGTCACGAACACCGGGGAGCTGTTTTTT
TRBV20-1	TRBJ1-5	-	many	CSAAQGMQPQHF	TGCAGTGCTGCACAGGGTATGCAGCCCCAGCATTTT
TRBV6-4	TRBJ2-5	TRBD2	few	CASSGTSGPQETQYF	TGTGCCAGCAGCGGGACTAGCGGACCTCAAGAGACCCAGTACTTC
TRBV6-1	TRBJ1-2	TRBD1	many	CASSRDRIYGYTF	TGTGCCAGCAGTCGGGACAGAATCTATGGCTACACCTTC
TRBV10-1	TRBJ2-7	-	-	CASSEGQLYEQYF	TGCGCCAGCAGTGAAGGGCAGCTCTACGAGCAGTACTTC
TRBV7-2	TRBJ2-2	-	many	CASSSGGLEDGELFF	TGTGCCAGCAGCTCCGGGGGGCTCGAGGACGGGGAGCTGTTTTTT
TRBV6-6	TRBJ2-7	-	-	CASSYRGDSYEQYF	TGTGCCAGCAGTTACCGGGGTGACTCCTACGAGCAGTACTTC
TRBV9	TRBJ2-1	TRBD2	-	CASSLGLAGEPYNEQFF	TGTGCCAGCAGCCTTGGACTAGCGGGAGAGCCCTACAATGAGCAGTTCTTC
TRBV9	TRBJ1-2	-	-	CASSPSGRMDGYTF	TGTGCCAGCAGCCCTTCAGGACGTATGGATGGCTACACCTTC
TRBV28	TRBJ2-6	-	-	CASSLASLYNAGAALSGANVLTF	TGTGCCAGCAGCTTAGCCTCTCTTTACAACGCAGGGGCGGCATTATCTGGGGCCAACGTCCTGACTTTC
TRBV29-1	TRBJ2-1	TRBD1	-	CSVDGTVPNEQFF	TGCAGCGTTGACGGGACAGTCCCCAATGAGCAGTTCTTC
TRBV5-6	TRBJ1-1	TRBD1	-	CASRPTGTGEGTEAFF	TGTGCCAGCAGACCGACCGGGACAGGGGAGGGGACTGAAGCTTTCTTT
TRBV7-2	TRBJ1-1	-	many	CASSPGGFSGDKAFF	TGTGCCAGCAGCCCTGGGGGGTTTAGCGGGGATAAGGCTTTCTTT
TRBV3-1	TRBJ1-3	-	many	CASSQDPPNSGNTIYF	TGTGCCAGCAGCCAAGATCCGCCCAACTCTGGAAACACCATATATTTT